The clone carrying this T cell receptor beta chain has ten or more counts. Its specificity is unknown. Trimming stripped 5 bases from V and 4 bases from J, with 17 bases between. The CDR3 is 15 residues long. Germline lookup yields CDR1 SGHAT and CDR2 FQNNGV. The sample is drawn from a study of CD8 T cells in ankylosing spondylitis. General study points: Past studies reported some motif variants in reactive arthritis synovial fluid and blood.

TCRdb ran MiXCR on the 5' RACE reads and lists one entry per CDR3 protein. This table holds 200,000 or so distinct CDR3 sequences, 13% found once. Material: blood, either unsorted or a sorted T cell fraction (not recorded which). This chain connects TRBV11-2 to TRBJ1-2, with D possibly being TRBD1 (6 bases). The sequence came from a female donor with ankylosing spondylitis or in good health (not recorded which). Here the CDR3 DNA reads TGTGCCAGCAGCGGGTCGGGGGCCAGTCCCTATGGCTACACCTTC. Protein product: CASSGSGASPYGYTF.